This T cell receptor (beta chain) was recovered during a study of PD-L1 blockade in urothelial cancer. Study at large: At 3 weeks after treatment start (second dose) and again at 6 weeks, blood was analyzed. The study, taken as a whole, reports: Below-median pretreatment blood TCR clonality was a predictor of better survival.

Turning to this clone: Antigen specificity is unknown.

Urothelial carcinoma, locally advanced or metastatic, affected the patients. Germline CDR1 MNHNY, CDR2 SVGAGI (reference sequence). This CDR3 contains 12 residues. Measured with immunoSEQ multiplex PCR; TCRdb has only the in-frame clones, and not every one. Of approximately 110,000 clones in the sample, over 75% were seen once. The chain recombines TRBV6-6 with TRBJ2-5; the match to TRBD2 covers 13 bases. This sequence originates from a man aged 45-65 years with urothelial cancer. The source material was PBMCs, sampled around atezolizumab (anti-PD-L1) treatment. CDR3 region: CGTSGSGETQYF. In DNA form, the CDR3 reads TGTGGGACTAGCGGGAGCGGGGAGACCCAGTACTTC.